This T cell receptor beta chain was sequenced during a study of blood T cells in healthy people across ages. Across the whole study: Capture via template switching afforded approximately one barcoded beta molecule per two T cells.

Study observations and caveats: Both naive CD4+ cell counts and diversity were greater in long-lived donors than in aged donors. TCR beta diversity was tightly associated with the proportion of naive T cells.

For the second PCR, which ran for about 7 to 11 cycles, a sample-barcoded 5' primer and a J-beta primer mix were used. A template-switch adaptor that had 12 random nucleotides put a tag on each cDNA molecule. A single record per CDR3 protein comes from TCRdb applying MiXCR to the 5' RACE reads. Of 1.2 million to 1.5 million distinct CDR3 sequences in the sample, roughly 45% are singletons; the top ten hold 7.9%. CDR3 length equals 17 residues. V was trimmed by 2 bases and J by 2 bases, leaving 19 bases between them. CDR1 is SGHRS and CDR2 is YFSETQ in the germline V gene. This clonotype was seen more than once but under ten times. Its target is not known.

The chain uses TRBV5-1 and TRBJ2-5; D gene uncertain. Sequencing was carried out using blood. This TCR was recovered from a woman aged 18-29 years in good health. In DNA form, the CDR3 reads TGCGCCAGCAGCTTTCGGTATCGCGATGTGGAACAAGAGACCCAGTACTTC. This gives the protein CASSFRYRDVEQETQYF.